These 22 T cell receptor beta chains came from one sample sequenced in a study of post-analysis software for immune sequencing data. Findings of the study overall: TRBV segments more frequent in patients than in controls numbered five and included TRBV5-6, TRBV5-1 and TRBV20-1.

Antigens of these TCRs are unknown. Unique molecular identifiers featured in each of the TCR beta cDNA libraries. TCRdb fed the PCR reads into MiXCR, producing one record per CDR3 protein. The sample has 740,000 or so distinct CDR3 sequences, approximately 53% seen once. Sequences were obtained from blood. These receptors originate from a girl aged 10 to 17 with multiple sclerosis.

The chain couples TRBV5-1 to TRBJ2-7, with TRBD2 identical over 13 bases. V dropped 5 bases and J dropped 6; count of bases not matched to a gene: 8. This CDR3 is 15 amino acids long. The germline V gene encodes CDR1 SGHRS and CDR2 YFSETQ. CDR3 residues: CASRSGTSGISEQYF. The CDR3 DNA follows: TGCGCCAGCAGATCCGGGACTAGCGGGATAAGCGAGCAGTACTTC.

There are a few counts of this clonotype. The chain carries TRBV20-1 and TRBJ2-7; 8 bases match TRBD2. The ends lost 6 bases at V and 0 bases at J; junction bases unmatched: 13. The CDR3 length is 16 residues. From germline, CDR1 is DFQATT and CDR2 SNEGSKA (reference sequence). In nucleotides, the CDR3 is TGCAGTGCCAGAAAACTAGCGGAATTGAGCTCCTACGAGCAGTACTTC. Translated, it gives CSARKLAELSSYEQYF.

The chain uses TRBV10-3 and TRBJ2-6; no definite D call. V gave up 3 bases and J gave up 2 bases, with 5 bases separating them. Germline assignment: CDR1 ENHRY and CDR2 SYGVKD. The CDR3 loop spans 14 amino acids. The CDR3 loop is CAISDLAGANVLTF. CDR3 DNA sequence: TGTGCCATCAGTGACCTGGCTGGGGCCAACGTCCTGACTTTC.

V usage is TRBV20-1 and J usage is TRBJ2-1; D may be TRBD1 or TRBD2 (5 bases each). CDR3 length equals 12 residues. Germline V CDR1 and CDR2: DFQATT, SNEGSKA (reference sequence). V lost 5 bases and J 7 bases, leaving 12 bases between the germline ends. CDR3 loop: CSALGTRNEQFF. DNA of the CDR3: TGCAGTGCTTTGGGGACCAGGAATGAGCAGTTCTTC.

J is TRBJ2-1 and V is TRBV5-1, with unresolved D. Trimming shortened V by 4 bases and J by 3 bases, and 11 bases separated the two germline ends. Per germline, CDR1 SGHRS and CDR2 YFSETQ. The CDR3 is 14 residues long. The CDR3 coding sequence is TGCGCCAGCAGCGTCGACATACGCTACAATGAGCAGTTCTTC. It codes for CASSVDIRYNEQFF.

This rearrangement joins TRBV14 to TRBJ2-1; 12 bases are a match to TRBD2. The CDR3 length is 15 residues. V dropped 3 bases and J dropped 15; count of bases not matched to a gene: 12. Germline V gives CDR1 SGHDN, CDR2 FVKESK. As DNA, the CDR3 is TGTGCCAGCAGCCACCGCGCTAGCGGGAGGGCCGGGCCGTTCTTC. This encodes CASSHRASGRAGPFF.

The chain is built from TRBV5-1 and TRBJ2-1; no firm D call. This CDR3 has 16 amino acids. The V gene's germline CDR1 is SGHRS and CDR2 YFSETQ. The germline V and J ends were trimmed by 1 base and 0 bases, with 11 bases remaining between them. CDR3 in DNA: TGCGCCAGCAGCTTGATAACTTGGAGCTCCTACAATGAGCAGTTCTTC. Its protein is CASSLITWSSYNEQFF.

The chain employs TRBV18 and TRBJ1-1, with TRBD1 identical over 8 bases. This CDR3 region has 14 residues. Germline CDR1 reads KGHSH; CDR2 reads LQKENI. V lost 4 bases and J lost 4; bases outside the gene matches: 5. The CDR3 sequence is CASSRTGSVTEAFF. CDR3 bases: TGTGCCAGCTCACGGACAGGGTCAGTCACTGAAGCTTTCTTT.

This clonotype was counted a few times. The chain employs TRBV5-1 and TRBJ2-1; TRBD2 aligns across 9 bases. V lost 2 bases and J lost 5; bases outside the gene matches: 8. From germline, CDR1 is SGHRS and CDR2 YFSETQ. The length of the CDR3 is 16 residues. CDR3 bases: TGCGCCAGCAGCTTACTGCGGACTAGCGCCCACAATGAGCAGTTCTTC. Translation: CASSLLRTSAHNEQFF.

This chain joins TRBV29-1 and TRBJ1-1, with a possible D match to TRBD1 (5 bases). The germline V gene has CDR1 SQVTM and CDR2 ANQGSEA. Trimming left V 4 bases short and J 2 bases short, with 11 bases between. This CDR3 is 13 amino acids long. The CDR3 loop is CSVVRGSNTEAFF. The DNA of the CDR3 is TGCAGCGTTGTTAGGGGATCTAACACTGAAGCTTTCTTT.

The V gene is TRBV4-1, the J gene TRBJ2-3, with D possibly matching TRBD1 (6 bases). V was clipped by 3 bases and J by 6 bases, with 16 bases between them. CDR1 is MGHRA and CDR2 is YSYEKL in the germline V gene. The CDR3 is 15 residues long. The CDR3, as DNA: TGCGCCAGCAGCCACATGCAGGGGCTAGAGGATACGCAGTATTTT. As protein: CASSHMQGLEDTQYF.

The chain employs TRBV7-9 and TRBJ2-7, with 7 bases that match TRBD2. CDR1 SEHNR and CDR2 FQNEAQ come from the germline V gene (reference sequence). This CDR3 spans 14 amino acids. V trimming: 5 bases; J trimming: 2 bases; junction bases outside the gene matches: 6. In DNA, the CDR3 is TGTGCCAGCAGCCCCCGGGGGGAAACCTACGAGCAGTACTTC. This codes for CASSPRGETYEQYF.

The gene calls are TRBV11-1 and TRBJ2-3; D call uncertain. Trimming took 1 base from V and 2 from J, leaving 16 bases between them. The CDR3 is 17 amino acids. Germline-derived CDR1 and CDR2 are SGHAT and FQDESV (reference sequence). The CDR3 DNA sequence: TGTGCCAGCAGCTTAGGTCCCGGACGCGCGGACACAGATACGCAGTATTTT. As protein: CASSLGPGRADTDTQYF.

This chain uses TRBV29-1 with TRBJ2-7; D might be TRBD2 (6 bases). Deletions cut 6 bases from V and 5 bases from J, with 17 bases between. Per the germline V gene, CDR1 is SQVTM and CDR2 is ANQGSEA. This CDR3 is 13 amino acids long. In nucleotides, the CDR3 is TGCAGCGTCAGCTGGACTACTGGGCACGAGCAGTACTTC. It translates to CSVSWTTGHEQYF.

The V gene is TRBV7-8, the J gene TRBJ2-1; TRBD2 matches 9 bases. V was clipped by 2 bases and J by 2 bases; unmatched bases: 13. Germline CDR1 reads SGHVS; CDR2 reads FQNEAQ. This CDR3 contains 19 residues. The CDR3 spells CASSLWAGESGRTYNEQFF. CDR3 nucleotide sequence: TGTGCCAGCAGCTTATGGGCCGGGGAGAGCGGGAGGACCTACAATGAGCAGTTCTTC.

J is TRBJ2-3 and V is TRBV20-1; tentatively, D is TRBD2 (5 bases). Germline assignment: CDR1 DFQATT and CDR2 SNEGSKA (reference sequence). There are 12 residues in the CDR3. Trimming took 3 bases from V and 4 from J, leaving 8 bases between them. CDR3 loop: CSASRDSDTQYF. In DNA, the CDR3 is TGCAGTGCTAGTCGGGATTCAGATACGCAGTATTTT.

The V call is TRBV7-9, the J call TRBJ2-6; TRBD1 matches 8 bases. The CDR3 loop spans 16 amino acids. The trim removed 3 bases at V and 4 bases at J, leaving 5 bases unmatched. In germline, CDR1 is SEHNR, CDR2 FQNEAQ (reference sequence). CDR3 region: CASSLQGAWGANVLTF. CDR3 in DNA: TGTGCCAGCAGCTTGCAGGGGGCGTGGGGGGCCAACGTCCTGACTTTC. The whole variable domain, filled in from reference TRBV7-9 and TRBJ2-6, reads DTGVSQNPRHKITKRGQNVTFRCDPISEHNRLYWYRQTLGQGPEFLTYFQNEAQLEKSRLLSDRFSAERPKGSFSTLEIQRTEQGDSAMYLCASSLQGAWGANVLTFGAGSRLTVL.

The chain combines TRBV12-3 or TRBV12-4 with TRBJ1-6; D is perhaps TRBD1 (6 bases). The CDR3 extends over 15 amino acids. The V gene lost 6 bases and the J gene lost 0 bases, with 9 bases spanning the gap. The DNA of the CDR3 is TGTGCCAGCAGCGGGGGCGGCTCCTATAATTCACCCCTCCACTTT. It translates to CASSGGGSYNSPLHF.

This clonotype was seen only a few times. The V call is TRBV10-3, the J call TRBJ2-3; D gene ambiguous. CDR3 length: 14 residues. Germline V gene lookup returns CDR1 ENHRY and CDR2 SYGVKD. Trimming removed 3 bases from V and 6 bases from J, with 13 bases in between. The CDR3 DNA reads as TGTGCCATCAGTGATCCCCGGCAGCAGGATACGCAGTATTTT. Protein product: CAISDPRQQDTQYF.

This clonotype was observed a single time. The rearrangement links TRBV6-1 to TRBJ2-1; 8 bases map to TRBD1. CDR1 is MNHNS and CDR2 is SASEGT in the germline V gene. V gave up 5 bases and J gave up 5 bases; unmatched junction bases: 8. The CDR3 is made up of 15 amino acids. Here the CDR3 DNA reads TGTGCCAGCAGTTCCCGACAGGGGCAAAACAATGAGCAGTTCTTC. Translated, it gives CASSSRQGQNNEQFF.

This sequence joins TRBV7-2 and TRBJ1-2, with a weak D call TRBD1 (6 bases). Germline V gene sequence: CDR1 SGHTA, CDR2 FQGNSA. The ends were cut back, 5 bases at V and 4 bases at J, with 14 bases in the middle. The length of the CDR3 is 14 residues. CDR3 in DNA: TGTGCCAGCAGCACTTCGACAGGATCCTATGGCTACACCTTC. Its protein product is CASSTSTGSYGYTF.

The chain uses TRBV29-1 and TRBJ1-2; D not resolved. Germline CDR1 reads SQVTM; CDR2 reads ANQGSEA. V was trimmed by 3 bases and J by 1 base, leaving 12 bases between them. The CDR3 sequence is 14 residues long. The CDR3 nucleotides read TGCAGCGTTGAGGGGAGAGGAGTTAACTATGGCTACACCTTC. Its protein product is CSVEGRGVNYGYTF. Filled out from reference TRBV29-1 and TRBJ1-2, the complete variable domain reads SAVISQKPSRDICQRGTSLTIQCQVDSQVTMMFWYRQQPGQSLTLIATANQGSEATYESGFVIDKFPISRPNLTFSTLTVSNMSPEDSSIYLCSVEGRGVNYGYTFGSGTRLTVV.